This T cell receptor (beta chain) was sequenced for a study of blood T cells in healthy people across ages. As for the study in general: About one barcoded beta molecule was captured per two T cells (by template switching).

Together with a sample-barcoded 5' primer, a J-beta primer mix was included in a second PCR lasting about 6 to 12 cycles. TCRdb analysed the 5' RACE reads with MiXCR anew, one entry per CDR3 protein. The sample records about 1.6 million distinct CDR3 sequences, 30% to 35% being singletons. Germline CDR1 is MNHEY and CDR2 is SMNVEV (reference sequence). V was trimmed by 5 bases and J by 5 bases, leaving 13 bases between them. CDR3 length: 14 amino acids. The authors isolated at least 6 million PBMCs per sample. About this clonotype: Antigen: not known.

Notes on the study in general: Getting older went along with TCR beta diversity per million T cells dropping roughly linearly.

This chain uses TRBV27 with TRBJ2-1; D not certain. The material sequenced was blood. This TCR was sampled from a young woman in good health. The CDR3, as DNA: TGTGCCAGCAGTCCCTACAGTCCCCACAATGAGCAGTTCTTC. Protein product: CASSPYSPHNEQFF.